The text below deals with one TCR beta chain. It has no known antigen specificity. Qualities for individual bases were not recorded, and no much larger clone is one base off. This record belongs to a study of CDR3 diversity in severe acne (dated by TCRdb to the late 2010s). The cysteine opens and the phenylalanine closes a CDR3 of 17 amino acids. Of the read, only the CDR3 DNA is kept; its 51 bases are in frame from base 1. The germline V and J ends show losses of 1 base and 9 bases respectively, and no gene match explains 18 bases of the junction. The germline V gene yields SQVTM for CDR1 and ANQGSEA for CDR2. Library method: PCR. Sequencing relied on an Illumina HiSeq 2000. Through fastp at Q25 and MiXCR, TCRdb rebuilt clones from the public reads, retaining in-frame beta chains. Each entry is one CDR3 protein sequence, shown with its most common DNA and genes. Across this sample there are some 90,000 distinct CDR3 sequences, with 48% seen only once. In total, the top ten clones hold around 10% of the sample.

The TCR sequence derives from a male donor in good health, serving as a control. The sequence joins TRBV29-1 to TRBJ2-5, with 9 bases in between that match TRBD2. Material: blood. The CDR3 is CSVEGKGVAGGYEAQYF. The nucleotide sequence reads TGCAGCGTTGAAGGGAAAGGAGTTGCGGGAGGGTACGAGGCCCAGTACTTC.